The 2 T cell receptor beta chains below were found in one sample sequenced in a study of blood T cell repertoires in COVID-19. TCRdb's copy holds only in-frame clones and misses some; the assay was immunoSEQ multiplex PCR. Among about 120,000 clones listed, approximately 80% were seen once. The source material was peripheral blood. These receptors came from a human donor in a cohort sampled during active COVID-19.

The V and J genes are TRBV5-6 and TRBJ2-7; 7 bases line up with TRBD1. Germline loops: CDR1 SGHDT, CDR2 YYEEEE. The CDR3 totals 15 residues. J gave up 3 bases and V 4 bases, and 10 bases lay outside the gene matches. CDR3 sequence: CASSPRGGSVYEQYF. As DNA, the CDR3 is TGTGCCAGCAGCCCAAGAGGGGGCAGTGTCTACGAGCAGTACTTC.

The chain combines TRBV2 with TRBJ1-5; TRBD1 agrees at 8 bases. Germline V gene sequence: CDR1 SNHLY, CDR2 FYNNEI. The CDR3 is made up of 13 amino acids. The ends lost 3 bases at V and 5 bases at J; junction bases unmatched: 0. The CDR3 coding sequence is TGTGCCAGCAGTGAGACAGGGGATCAGCCCCAGCATTTT. Translation gives CASSETGDQPQHF.